This TCR beta chain comes out of a study of identical twins. Study conclusions and caveats: Memory repertoires showed no such pattern, whereas abundant cord blood beta clonotypes carried fewer insertions. Donors were not followed over many years; analysis was cross-sectional. Invariant MAIT and iNKT cells are populations that could partly confound zero-insertion analyses.

Remarks on this clonotype: Its antigen is unidentified.

Via MiXCR, TCRdb re-called the 5' RACE reads, giving one row per CDR3 protein. The data show 1,800,000 or so distinct CDR3 sequences, more than 30% seen once. The origin of this receptor is a newborn girl in good health. The sequenced sample consisted of cord blood.

CDR3 DNA: TGCGCCAGCAGCTTGGAAGGAGTTGCAACTAATGAAAAACTGTTTTTT. This sequence encodes CASSLEGVATNEKLFF. The chain links TRBV5-1 to TRBJ1-4; D ambiguous. Germline CDR1 reads SGHRS; CDR2 reads YFSETQ. Trimming took off 0 bases at V and 0 bases at J, with 9 bases between the two ends. CDR3 length equals 16 residues.